This T cell receptor beta chain was found in a study of cytomegalovirus exposure and HLA in healthy donors. The V and J ends lost 1 base and 3 bases respectively, with 9 bases between them. The length of the CDR3 is 13 residues. The V gene's germline CDR1 is SQVTM and CDR2 ANQGSEA. Healthy individuals who donated bone marrow served as the donors. The PCR had 60 Vbeta and 13 Jbeta primers. Some clones are missing from TCRdb's copy, which holds only in-frame ones; the method was immunoSEQ multiplex PCR. The table lists under 200,000 clones, 68% of them singletons. The TCR sequence derives from a man aged 50 to 59 in good health and CMV-seronegative. The chain recombines TRBV29-1 with TRBJ1-1; the D gene is possibly TRBD1 (5 bases). Sample: PBMCs. In nucleotides, the CDR3 is TGCAGCGTTGAAGTGGGGCTCGACACTGAAGCTTTCTTT. Translated: CSVEVGLDTEAFF.